This T cell receptor beta chain originates from a study of Japanese encephalitis immunity and Zika vaccine responses. TCRdb recomputed calls from the 5' RACE reads with MiXCR, one row per CDR3 protein. The table lists hundreds of distinct CDR3 sequences, 5.5% to 8.5% of them singletons. The V gene's germline CDR1 is DFQATT and CDR2 SNEGSKA (reference sequence). Trimming left V 0 bases short and J 1 base short, with 10 bases between. The CDR3 loop spans 15 amino acids. CFSE-labeled PBMCs were cultured about six days with peptide pools, each at roughly 0.93 ug/mL. This clonotype is deemed large (0.1 to 1%).

Sample: antigen-activated CD8+ T cells from blood, cultured, taken during a Zika inactivated vaccine study. The source of this sequence is an adult woman who received an inactivated Zika virus vaccine. This chain joins TRBV20-1 and TRBJ2-4; no reliable D call. CDR3 in amino acids: CSARDSGFAKNIQYF. The DNA of the CDR3 is TGCAGTGCTAGAGATTCTGGGTTTGCCAAAAACATTCAGTACTTC.